This T cell receptor beta chain was sequenced for a study of CD8 T cells in acute hepatitis C reinfection. Study observations and caveats: All groups preferentially used TRBV04 and TRBV06, which was not due to overrepresentation in the naive pool.

Indicated time point: naive CD8 control sorted from an acute-time-point sample. Acute primary HCV meant a new positive RNA or antibody result following a negative test within 24 weeks. Dead cells were excluded, and live cells stained for CD3, CD8 and CD45RO. As to this clone: The antigen is undetermined.

The method was immunoSEQ multiplex PCR; TCRdb's version includes in-frame clones alone and lacks a portion of them. The data show 30,000 to 45,000 clones, with approximately 85% seen just once and around 9.9% held by the top ten. From germline, CDR1 is SQVTM and CDR2 ANQGSEA. The CDR3 spans 15 residues. The V gene lost 3 bases and the J gene lost 0 bases, with 13 bases spanning the gap. This chain connects TRBV29-1 to TRBJ2-3; D remains ambiguous. The receptor comes from a young woman who spontaneously cleared hepatitis C infection. The sequencing sample was made of naive CD8+ T cells from PBMCs. In DNA form, the CDR3 reads TGCAGCGTTGATCGGCAGAAAGGGAGCACAGATACGCAGTATTTT. The encoded protein is CSVDRQKGSTDTQYF.